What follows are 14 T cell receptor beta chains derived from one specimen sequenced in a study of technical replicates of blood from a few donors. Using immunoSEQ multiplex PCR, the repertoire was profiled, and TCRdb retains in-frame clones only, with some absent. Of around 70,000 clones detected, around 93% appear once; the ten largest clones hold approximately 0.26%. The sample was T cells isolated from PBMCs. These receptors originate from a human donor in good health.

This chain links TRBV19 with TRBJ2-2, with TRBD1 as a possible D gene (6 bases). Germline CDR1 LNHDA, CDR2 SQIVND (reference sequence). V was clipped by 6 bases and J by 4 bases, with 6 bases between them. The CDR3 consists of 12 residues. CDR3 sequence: CASRDSTGELFF. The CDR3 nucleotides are TGTGCCAGTAGGGACAGCACCGGGGAGCTGTTTTTT.

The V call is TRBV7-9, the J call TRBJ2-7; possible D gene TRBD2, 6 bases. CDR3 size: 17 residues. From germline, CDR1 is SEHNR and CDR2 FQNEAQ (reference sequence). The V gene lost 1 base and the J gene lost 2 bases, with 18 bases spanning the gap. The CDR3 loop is CASSLGGRYDGTYEQYF. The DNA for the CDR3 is TGTGCCAGCAGCTTAGGGGGGAGGTACGACGGGACCTACGAGCAGTACTTC. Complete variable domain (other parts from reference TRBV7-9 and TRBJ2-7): DTGVSQNPRHKITKRGQNVTFRCDPISEHNRLYWYRQTLGQGPEFLTYFQNEAQLEKSRLLSDRFSAERPKGSFSTLEIQRTEQGDSAMYLCASSLGGRYDGTYEQYFGPGTRLTVT.

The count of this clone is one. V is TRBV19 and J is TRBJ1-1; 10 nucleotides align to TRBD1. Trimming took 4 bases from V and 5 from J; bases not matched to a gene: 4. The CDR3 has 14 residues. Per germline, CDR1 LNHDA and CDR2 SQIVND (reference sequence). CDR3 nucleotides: TGTGCCAGTAGTACCGGACAGGGGGGAACTGAAGCTTTCTTT. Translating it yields CASSTGQGGTEAFF.

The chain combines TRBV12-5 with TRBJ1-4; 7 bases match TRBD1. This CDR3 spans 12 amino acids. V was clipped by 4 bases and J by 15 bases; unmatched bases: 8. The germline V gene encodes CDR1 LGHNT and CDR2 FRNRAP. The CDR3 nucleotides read TGTGCTAGTGGTTCGACGACAGGGAAATTGTTTTTT. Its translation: CASGSTTGKLFF.

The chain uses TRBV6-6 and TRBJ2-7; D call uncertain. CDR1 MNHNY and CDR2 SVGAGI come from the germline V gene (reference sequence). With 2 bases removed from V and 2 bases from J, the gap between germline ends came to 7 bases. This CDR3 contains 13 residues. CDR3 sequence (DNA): TGTGCCAGCAGTTACCGAGAAACCTACGAGCAGTACTTC. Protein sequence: CASSYRETYEQYF.

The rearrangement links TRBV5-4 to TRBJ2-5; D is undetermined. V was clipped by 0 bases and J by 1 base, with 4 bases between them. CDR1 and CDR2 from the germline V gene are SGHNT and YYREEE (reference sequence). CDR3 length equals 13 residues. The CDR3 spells CASSLGSQETQYF. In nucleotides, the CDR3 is TGTGCCAGCAGCTTGGGGAGCCAAGAGACCCAGTACTTC.

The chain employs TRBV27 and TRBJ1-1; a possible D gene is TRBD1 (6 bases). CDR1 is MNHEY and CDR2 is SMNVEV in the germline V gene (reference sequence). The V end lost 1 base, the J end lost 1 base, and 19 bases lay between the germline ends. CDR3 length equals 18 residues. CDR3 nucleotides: TGTGCCAGCAGTTTATGGGCGCTTAACCCACAGGGGAACACTGAAGCTTTCTTT. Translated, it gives CASSLWALNPQGNTEAFF.

The CDR3 DNA reads TGTGCCAGCAGCCGAAACCCTCAAGGGACTAGTTTAGGAGATACGCAGTATTTT. This codes for CASSRNPQGTSLGDTQYF. This chain connects TRBV7-6 to TRBJ2-3; 8 bases are shared with TRBD2. Losses at the gene ends were 5 bases for V and 5 bases for J; bases not matched to a gene: 18. CDR1 and CDR2 (germline): SGHVS, FNYEAQ. The CDR3 has 18 residues.

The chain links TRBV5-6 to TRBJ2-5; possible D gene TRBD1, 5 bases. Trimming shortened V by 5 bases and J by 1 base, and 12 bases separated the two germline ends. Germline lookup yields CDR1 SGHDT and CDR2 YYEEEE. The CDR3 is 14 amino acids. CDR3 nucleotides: TGTGCCAGCAGTGGGGCCGGGTTCCAAGAGACCCAGTACTTC. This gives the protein CASSGAGFQETQYF.

The CDR3 DNA sequence: TGTGCCAGCAGCCCGGTTACTGCTAACACCGGGGAGCTGTTTTTT. Translation gives CASSPVTANTGELFF. V gene TRBV6-5 combines with J gene TRBJ2-2; D gene ambiguous. The length of the CDR3 is 15 residues. Trimming stripped 6 bases from V and 2 bases from J, with 13 bases between. The germline V gene encodes CDR1 MNHEY and CDR2 SVGAGI.

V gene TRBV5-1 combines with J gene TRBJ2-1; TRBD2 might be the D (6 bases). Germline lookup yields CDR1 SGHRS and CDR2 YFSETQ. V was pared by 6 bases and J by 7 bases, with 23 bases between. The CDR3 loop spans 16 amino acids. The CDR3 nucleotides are TGCGCCAGCACTGCGACTAGGCTAGCGAGGGAAAATGAGCAGTTCTTC. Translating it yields CASTATRLARENEQFF.

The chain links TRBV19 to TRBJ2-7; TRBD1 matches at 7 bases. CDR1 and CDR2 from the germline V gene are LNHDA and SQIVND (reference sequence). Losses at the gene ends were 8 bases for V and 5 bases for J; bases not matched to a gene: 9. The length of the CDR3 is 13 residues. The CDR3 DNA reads TGTGCCAGTGCCGAAGGGGGCTGGGACGAGCAGTACTTC. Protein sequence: CASAEGGWDEQYF.

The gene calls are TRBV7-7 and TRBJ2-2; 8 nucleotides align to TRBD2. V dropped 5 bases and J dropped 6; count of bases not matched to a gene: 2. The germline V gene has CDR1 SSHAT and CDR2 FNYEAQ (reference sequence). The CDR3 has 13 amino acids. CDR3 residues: CASSPGGAGELFF. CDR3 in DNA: TGTGCCAGCAGCCCCGGGGGGGCCGGGGAGCTGTTTTTT.

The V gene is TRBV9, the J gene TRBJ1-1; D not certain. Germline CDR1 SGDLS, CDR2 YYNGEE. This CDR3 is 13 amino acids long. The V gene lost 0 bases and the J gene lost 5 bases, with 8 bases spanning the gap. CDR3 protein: CASSVVPETEAFF. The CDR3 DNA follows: TGTGCCAGCAGCGTAGTGCCTGAGACTGAAGCTTTCTTT.